One and the same sample provided the 32 T cell receptor beta chains below, sequenced in a study of T cells in localized non-small cell lung cancer. Produced via immunoSEQ multiplex PCR; TCRdb's table is partial and in-frame only. The table lists around 70,000 clones, less than 90% of them singletons. The material was peripheral blood, obtained before any cancer treatment. The receptors were sampled from a male donor aged 60 or over with stage III squamous cell lung carcinoma.

The J gene is TRBJ2-7, the V gene TRBV7-2; 12 bases line up with TRBD2. The ends lost 1 base at V and 1 base at J; junction bases unmatched: 5. This CDR3 spans 17 amino acids. Germline V gives CDR1 SGHTA, CDR2 FQGNSA. This CDR3 reads CASSLGLAGAVSYEQYF. The DNA of the CDR3 is TGTGCCAGCAGCTTAGGACTAGCGGGGGCCGTATCCTACGAGCAGTACTTC.

This clone was seen just once. V is TRBV6-6 and J is TRBJ1-1; D might be TRBD1 (5 bases). The germline V gene encodes CDR1 MNHNY and CDR2 SVGAGI (reference sequence). Between the trimmed V and J ends, which lost 0 bases and 5 bases, there was a span of 13 bases. The CDR3 extends over 15 amino acids. CDR3 loop: CASSYSRLGETEAFF. Written as DNA, the CDR3 is TGTGCCAGCAGTTACTCGAGGTTAGGGGAGACTGAAGCTTTCTTT.

In regard to this clone: One junction end does not reproduce the germline sequence, and a read error may be involved. The V call is TRBV5-6, the J call TRBJ2-2, with TRBD2 as a possible D gene (5 bases). CDR3 length: 12 amino acids. The germline V gene encodes CDR1 SGHDT and CDR2 YYEEEE. This CDR3 is CASSLTLGKLFF. The CDR3 DNA follows: TGTGCCAGCAGCTTGACCCTCGGGAAGCTGTTTTTT. Complete variable domain (other parts from reference TRBV5-6 and TRBJ2-2): DAGVTQSPTHLIKTRGQQVTLRCSPKSGHDTVSWYQQALGQGPQFIFQYYEEEERQRGNFPDRFSGHQFPNYSSELNVNALLLGDSALYLCASSLTLGKLFFGEGSRLTVL.

The V call is TRBV18, the J call TRBJ1-2, with D possibly TRBD1 on 6 matching bases. V gave up 0 bases and J gave up 2 bases, with 10 bases separating them. CDR1 is KGHSH, CDR2 LQKENI, per germline. The CDR3 totals 15 residues. The CDR3 reads CASSPPDGQNYGYTF. The CDR3 DNA sequence: TGTGCCAGCTCACCACCAGACGGACAGAACTATGGCTACACCTTC.

The CDR3 DNA reads as TGTGCCAGCAGCCAAGACGGCTCCTATAATTCACCCCTCCACTTT. Protein product: CASSQDGSYNSPLHF. The chain links TRBV14 to TRBJ1-6, with D uncertain. The germline CDR1 and CDR2 sequences are SGHDN and FVKESK. V was trimmed by 0 bases and J by 0 bases, leaving 3 bases between them. This CDR3 region has 15 residues.

This chain connects TRBV11-2 to TRBJ1-1, with 7 positions matching TRBD1. Losses at the gene ends were 5 bases for V and 4 bases for J; bases not matched to a gene: 4. Germline CDR1 and CDR2: SGHAT and FQNNGV. This CDR3 spans 13 amino acids. The CDR3 loop is CASSRRGATEAFF. The CDR3 DNA sequence: TGTGCCAGCAGCCGCAGGGGGGCCACTGAAGCTTTCTTT.

This clone was observed a few times. V and J are TRBV5-8 and TRBJ1-2; D possibly corresponds to TRBD1 (5 bases). CDR3 size: 16 residues. Germline assignment: CDR1 SGHTS and CDR2 YDEGEE. V lost 3 bases and J lost 5, with 20 bases in between. DNA for the CDR3: TGTGCCAGCAGCTGGGACTCAGTCGCAGGCGGGTATGGCTACACCTTC. Encoded protein: CASSWDSVAGGYGYTF.

J is TRBJ1-1 and V is TRBV5-1; 10 nucleotides align to TRBD1. This CDR3 region has 16 residues. CDR1 is SGHRS, CDR2 YFSETQ, per germline. With V trimmed by 5 bases and J by 3 bases, 10 bases remained unmatched. The CDR3 DNA follows: TGCGCCAGCAGTGTCGGGACAGGGGTGGGGGACACTGAAGCTTTCTTT. It encodes CASSVGTGVGDTEAFF.

The V call is TRBV30, the J call TRBJ1-2; the D is unclear. The CDR3 extends over 11 amino acids. V dropped 3 bases and J dropped 1 base, with 3 bases sitting between them. CDR1 is GTSNPN and CDR2 is SVGIG in the germline V gene (reference sequence). In DNA form, the CDR3 reads TGTGCCTGGAGCAGTAACTATGGCTACACCTTC. This codes for CAWSSNYGYTF.

This clone was recorded a few times. The chain uses TRBV6-6 and TRBJ1-5; D gene uncertain. The germline V gene encodes CDR1 MNHNY and CDR2 SVGAGI (reference sequence). The CDR3 is made up of 14 amino acids. The V end lost 2 bases, the J end lost 6 bases, and 11 bases lay between the germline ends. CDR3 loop: CASSYPYAGQPQHF. The CDR3 DNA reads TGTGCCAGCAGTTACCCCTACGCCGGTCAGCCCCAGCATTTT.

V is TRBV7-9 and J is TRBJ2-1, with 10 bases that match TRBD2. Germline V gene data show CDR1 as SEHNR and CDR2 as FQNEAQ (reference sequence). V shed 1 base, J shed 15 bases, and the junction held 6 bases outside the gene matches. The CDR3 has 13 residues. The CDR3, as DNA: TGTGCCAGCAGCTTAGGAGGGCGGACTAGCGGGTTCTTC. This gives the protein CASSLGGRTSGFF.

The chain couples TRBV9 to TRBJ2-5; unclear D gene. Between the trimmed V and J ends, which lost 0 bases and 1 base, there was a span of 10 bases. CDR3 length equals 15 residues. The germline V gene encodes CDR1 SGDLS and CDR2 YYNGEE. The CDR3 spells CASSVATSGQETQYF. In DNA form, the CDR3 reads TGTGCCAGCAGCGTAGCTACGTCAGGCCAAGAGACCCAGTACTTC.

The rearrangement uses TRBV30 and TRBJ2-5, with 7 nucleotides matching TRBD2. In germline, CDR1 is GTSNPN, CDR2 SVGIG (reference sequence). With V trimmed by 1 base and J by 3 bases, 2 bases remained unmatched. The CDR3 totals 13 residues. The CDR3 DNA reads TGTGCCTGGAGTGGGACTAGGAAAGAGACCCAGTACTTC. Amino acid sequence: CAWSGTRKETQYF.

This sequence joins TRBV5-1 and TRBJ2-3; 8 positions match TRBD1. V shed 4 bases and J 2 bases; nucleotides not matched to a gene: 6. This CDR3 is built from 15 residues. Germline V lookup: CDR1 SGHRS, CDR2 YFSETQ. The CDR3 reads CASSGDRSSTDTQYF. The CDR3 nucleotides are TGCGCCAGCAGCGGGGACAGGAGTTCCACAGATACGCAGTATTTT.

V and J are TRBV11-2 and TRBJ2-6; possibly TRBD1 for D (5 bases). CDR1 and CDR2 from the germline V gene are SGHAT and FQNNGV. This CDR3 has 17 residues. V shed 4 bases and J shed 4 bases, with 17 bases lying between them. The CDR3 DNA sequence: TGTGCCAGCAGCTCCCCAAGGGGTTCAGGAGGGGCCAACGTCCTGACTTTC. It specifies CASSSPRGSGGANVLTF.

The CDR3 DNA follows: TGTGCCAGCAGTCCCTCCGGGGGCCTTAACTATGGCTACACCTTC. Translating it yields CASSPSGGLNYGYTF. The chain carries TRBV6-4 and TRBJ1-2; D is possibly TRBD1 (6 bases). Deletions cut 5 bases from V and 1 base from J, with 14 bases between. The CDR3 length is 15 residues. Per the germline V gene, CDR1 is MRHNA and CDR2 is SNTAGT.

There are a few counts of this clone. The chain uses TRBV10-2 and TRBJ1-3; D ambiguous. The germline gives CDR1 WSHSY, CDR2 SAAADI. Trimming removed 3 bases at V and 1 base at J, with 10 bases between. This CDR3 comprises 15 residues. CDR3 coding DNA: TGCGCCAGCAGTGATGGCCCCAGATCTGGAAACACCATATATTTT. Its protein product is CASSDGPRSGNTIYF.

The CDR3 region has the DNA TGTGCCAGCAGCCCGAGGGGGTGGCCCACAGATACGCAGTATTTT. Protein: CASSPRGWPTDTQYF. This chain links TRBV6-6 with TRBJ2-3, with D perhaps TRBD1 (6 bases). The CDR3 length is 15 residues. CDR1 MNHNY and CDR2 SVGAGI come from the germline V gene (reference sequence). V was trimmed by 6 bases and J by 2 bases, leaving 15 bases between them.

This clone was seen only a few times. This chain connects TRBV6-4 to TRBJ2-1; 10 bases line up with TRBD1. The trim removed 0 bases at V and 7 bases at J, leaving 6 bases unmatched. This CDR3 has 16 amino acids. Germline CDR1 and CDR2: MRHNA and SNTAGT. The CDR3 spells CASSDSKTGGGNEQFF. The CDR3 nucleotides read TGTGCCAGCAGTGACTCGAAGACAGGGGGCGGGAATGAGCAGTTCTTC.

This rearrangement joins TRBV9 to TRBJ1-3, with D uncertain. Trimming took 1 base from V and 4 from J, leaving 3 bases between them. CDR1 and CDR2 (germline): SGDLS, YYNGEE. The CDR3 contains 12 residues. The CDR3 DNA reads TGTGCCAGCAGCGTACCGGGAAACACCATATATTTT. This encodes CASSVPGNTIYF.

This clone was observed once. The rearrangement joins TRBV5-6 to TRBJ2-2; 9 bases are a match to TRBD2. Germline-derived CDR1 and CDR2 are SGHDT and YYEEEE. This CDR3 is built from 16 residues. The junction had 4 bases not matched to a gene; V was cut back by 4 bases and J by 0 bases. The CDR3 bases are TGTGCCAGCAGCCATCTAGCGGGGCCGAACACCGGGGAGCTGTTTTTT. This codes for CASSHLAGPNTGELFF. Complete variable domain (other parts from reference TRBV5-6 and TRBJ2-2): DAGVTQSPTHLIKTRGQQVTLRCSPKSGHDTVSWYQQALGQGPQFIFQYYEEEERQRGNFPDRFSGHQFPNYSSELNVNALLLGDSALYLCASSHLAGPNTGELFFGEGSRLTVL.

The rearrangement links TRBV10-3 to TRBJ2-5; possibly TRBD2 for D (7 bases). The CDR3 totals 14 residues. The germline V gene encodes CDR1 ENHRY and CDR2 SYGVKD. The ends were cut back, 2 bases at V and 3 bases at J, with 10 bases in the middle. The DNA for the CDR3 is TGTGCCATCAGTGAGGAGGGGGGGGAAGAGACCCAGTACTTC. It translates to CAISEEGGEETQYF.

V usage is TRBV19 and J usage is TRBJ1-5; 9 bases match TRBD1. The CDR3 contains 15 residues. V lost 4 bases and J lost 2; bases outside the gene matches: 3. The V gene's germline CDR1 is LNHDA and CDR2 SQIVND (reference sequence). CDR3 DNA sequence: TGTGCCAGTAGTAAACAGGGGGCAGGCAATCAGCCCCAGCATTTT. This gives the protein CASSKQGAGNQPQHF.

This chain joins TRBV6-1 and TRBJ1-3; 9 nucleotides match TRBD1. This CDR3 spans 16 amino acids. Germline lookup yields CDR1 MNHNS and CDR2 SASEGT. V dropped 2 bases and J dropped 1; count of bases not matched to a gene: 3. The CDR3 region is CASSEMTGGSGNTIYF. CDR3 nucleotide sequence: TGTGCCAGCAGTGAAATGACAGGGGGGTCTGGAAACACCATATATTTT.

V usage is TRBV5-1 and J usage is TRBJ1-2, with D tentatively TRBD1 (5 bases). This CDR3 spans 15 amino acids. The germline V and J ends were trimmed by 4 bases and 4 bases, with 17 bases remaining between them. Germline CDR1 is SGHRS and CDR2 is YFSETQ. The CDR3 DNA reads as TGCGCCAGCAGCGCCCACGAGGGACGGATCTATGGCTACACCTTC. Protein product: CASSAHEGRIYGYTF.

V is TRBV6-1 and J is TRBJ1-2; the D gene is possibly TRBD1 (5 bases). In germline, CDR1 is MNHNS, CDR2 SASEGT. This CDR3 is built from 13 residues. The V end was cut by 6 bases, the J end by 3 bases, with 11 bases between. This CDR3 is CASSLGQDYGYTF. The DNA of the CDR3 is TGTGCCAGCAGCCTCGGACAAGACTATGGCTACACCTTC.

The CDR3 protein is CASSSAGANTGELFF. The CDR3 region has the DNA TGTGCCAGCAGCTCGGCCGGGGCGAACACCGGGGAGCTGTTTTTT. The chain has TRBV7-3 and TRBJ2-2; maybe TRBD2 (5 bases). Trimming removed 4 bases from V and 0 bases from J, with 9 bases in between. Germline V gives CDR1 SGHTA, CDR2 FQGTGA. The CDR3 totals 15 residues.

The rearrangement links TRBV19 to TRBJ1-4; 11 bases are shared with TRBD1. Trimming cost V 5 bases and J 8 bases; bases outside gene matches: 16. This CDR3 contains 18 residues. Germline V gene sequence: CDR1 LNHDA, CDR2 SQIVND (reference sequence). The CDR3 is CASSPRTGGQALREKLFF. In DNA form, the CDR3 reads TGTGCCAGTAGTCCTCGGACAGGGGGCCAGGCTCTACGGGAAAAACTGTTTTTT. Combining the CDR3 with reference TRBV19 and TRBJ1-4 gives the whole variable domain DGGITQSPKYLFRKEGQNVTLSCEQNLNHDAMYWYRQDPGQGLRLIYYSQIVNDFQKGDIAEGYSVSREKKESFPLTVTSAQKNPTAFYLCASSPRTGGQALREKLFFGSGTQLSVL.

V gene TRBV10-2 combines with J gene TRBJ1-6; tentative D call: TRBD1 (5 bases). Germline V gives CDR1 WSHSY, CDR2 SAAADI. The CDR3 is 12 amino acids. V shed 5 bases and J shed 10 bases, with 9 bases lying between them. The CDR3 is CASSQGSSPLHF. CDR3 in DNA: TGCGCCAGCAGTCAGGGAAGCTCACCCCTCCACTTT.

This clone was counted between two and nine times. The rearrangement joins TRBV28 to TRBJ1-4; 7 bases are a match to TRBD1. CDR1 MDHEN and CDR2 SYDVKM come from the germline V gene. There are 18 residues in the CDR3. V gave up 5 bases and J gave up 2 bases; unmatched junction bases: 14. This chain's CDR3 is CASSPPQGQGGTNEKLFF. CDR3 coding DNA: TGTGCCAGCAGTCCACCCCAGGGCCAAGGGGGCACTAATGAAAAACTGTTTTTT.

The rearrangement joins TRBV6-6 to TRBJ2-7, with D tentatively TRBD1 (5 bases). Germline-derived CDR1 and CDR2 are MNHNY and SVGAGI (reference sequence). The CDR3 has 14 amino acids. Trimming took 4 bases from V and 6 from J, leaving 16 bases between them. DNA for the CDR3: TGTGCCAGCAGTTTCCCTATCGACAGTTCCGAGCAGTACTTC. Protein sequence: CASSFPIDSSEQYF.

The rearrangement joins TRBV7-6 to TRBJ2-2, with 9 bases identical to TRBD2. Germline trimming cut 1 base from V and 1 base from J; bases unmatched to any gene: 1. Germline V CDR1 and CDR2: SGHVS, FNYEAQ. CDR3 length: 16 amino acids. The CDR3 sequence is CASSLELAGNTGELFF. The CDR3 nucleotides are TGTGCCAGCAGCTTAGAACTAGCGGGGAACACCGGGGAGCTGTTTTTT.